The present T cell receptor (beta chain) was sequenced within a study of immune evolution from preneoplasia to lung adenocarcinoma. Generated by immunoSEQ multiplex PCR, the TCRdb table keeps only in-frame clones and is missing some. The sample contains about 7,000 clones, roughly three quarters of which appear only once. This CDR3 is 13 amino acids long. V trimming: 5 bases; J trimming: 7 bases; junction bases outside the gene matches: 5. Germline assignment: CDR1 SGHAT and CDR2 FQDESV (reference sequence). The TCR sequence derives from a person aged 65 to 85 with lung adenocarcinoma. The chain employs TRBV11-1 and TRBJ2-7; 10 nucleotides match TRBD2. The material sequenced was FFPE adjacent normal lung tissue. The CDR3 coding sequence is TGTGCCAGCAGCCCCCAGCGGGGGGGAGAGCAGTACTTC. This gives the protein CASSPQRGGEQYF.